The entry below describes one T cell receptor (beta chain). CDR1 SGHTA and CDR2 FQGTGA come from the germline V gene. The CDR3 sequence is 13 residues long. The germline V and J ends were trimmed by 6 bases and 5 bases, with 10 bases remaining between them. These data are taken from a study of control samples from healthy donors and cancer patients. Clones were read by immunoSEQ multiplex PCR, and TCRdb kept only the in-frame ones, dropping some. The sample holds about 180,000 clones, just over 90% seen once. The sequenced sample consisted of blood. V and J are TRBV7-3 and TRBJ2-2, with D possibly TRBD2 on 6 matching bases. This clonotype was obtained from a man aged 25-45 years in good health. CDR3 sequence: CASRPEGTGELFF. In DNA, the CDR3 is TGTGCCAGCAGACCGGAGGGGACCGGGGAGCTGTTTTTT.